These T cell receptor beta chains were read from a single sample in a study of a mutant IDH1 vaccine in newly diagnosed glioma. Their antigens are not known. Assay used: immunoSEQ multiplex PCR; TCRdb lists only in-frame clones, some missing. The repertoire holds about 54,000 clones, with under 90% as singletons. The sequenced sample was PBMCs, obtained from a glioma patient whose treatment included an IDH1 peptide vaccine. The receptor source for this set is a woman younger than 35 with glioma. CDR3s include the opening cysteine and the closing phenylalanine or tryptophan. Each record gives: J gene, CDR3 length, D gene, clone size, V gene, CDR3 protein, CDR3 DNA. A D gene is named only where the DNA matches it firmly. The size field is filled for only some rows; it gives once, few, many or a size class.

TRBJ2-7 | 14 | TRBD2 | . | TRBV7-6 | CATSPAGGYREQYF | TGTGCCACCTCGCCTGCGGGGGGCTACAGAGAGCAGTACTTC
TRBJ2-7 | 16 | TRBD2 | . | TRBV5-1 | CASSLGGLAASYEQYF | TGCGCCAGCAGTCTGGGCGGGCTAGCGGCCTCCTACGAGCAGTACTTC
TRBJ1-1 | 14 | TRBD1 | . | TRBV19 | CASSRQGGSTEAFF | TGTGCCAGTAGTCGACAGGGAGGGAGCACTGAAGCTTTCTTT
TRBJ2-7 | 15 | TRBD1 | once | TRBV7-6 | CASSSFPRGHYEQYF | TGTGCCAGCAGCTCCTTTCCCAGGGGGCACTACGAGCAGTACTTC
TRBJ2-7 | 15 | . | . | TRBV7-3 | CASSLTGGATYEQYF | TGTGCCAGCAGCTTAACTGGGGGGGCTACCTACGAGCAGTACTTC
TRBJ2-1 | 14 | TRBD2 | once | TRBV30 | CAWRSGRGHNEQFF | TGTGCCTGGCGTAGCGGGAGGGGACACAATGAGCAGTTCTTC
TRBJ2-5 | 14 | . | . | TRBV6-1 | CATPVTGNQETQYF | TGTGCCACCCCAGTTACGGGGAACCAAGAGACCCAGTACTTC
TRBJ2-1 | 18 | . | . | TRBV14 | CASSPLGGGAEAYNEQFF | TGTGCCAGCAGCCCCCTAGGGGGAGGGGCCGAGGCCTACAATGAGCAGTTCTTC
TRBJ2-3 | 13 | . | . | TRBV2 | CASSSDGTDTQYF | TGTGCCAGCAGCTCCGACGGCACAGATACGCAGTATTTT
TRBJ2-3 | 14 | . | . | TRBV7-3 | CASSLSGGTDTQYF | TGTGCCAGCAGCTTATCTGGTGGGACAGATACGCAGTATTTT
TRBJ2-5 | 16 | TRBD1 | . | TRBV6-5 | CASSYSPDRDQETQYF | TGTGCCAGCAGTTACTCTCCTGACAGGGACCAAGAGACCCAGTACTTC
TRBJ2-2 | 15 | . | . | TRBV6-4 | CASSDSQGGTGELFF | TGTGCCAGCAGTGACTCCCAGGGCGGGACCGGGGAGCTGTTTTTT
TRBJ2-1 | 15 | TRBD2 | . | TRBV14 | CASSQDWASGRPQFF | TGTGCCAGCAGCCAAGACTGGGCTAGCGGGAGACCGCAGTTCTTC
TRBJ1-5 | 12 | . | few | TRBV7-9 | CASRLGSQPQHF | TGTGCCAGCAGGTTGGGATCCCAGCCCCAGCATTTT
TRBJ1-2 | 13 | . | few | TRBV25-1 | CASSFGRGYGYTF | TGTGCCAGCAGTTTCGGCAGGGGATATGGCTACACCTTC
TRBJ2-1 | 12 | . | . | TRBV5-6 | CASSSSRNEQFF | TGTGCCAGCAGCTCCTCTCGAAATGAGCAGTTCTTC
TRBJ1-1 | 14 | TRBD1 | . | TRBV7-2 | CASSWGQGLTEAFF | TGTGCCAGCAGCTGGGGACAGGGCCTCACTGAAGCTTTCTTT
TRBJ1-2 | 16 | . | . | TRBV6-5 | CASSYLGADGNYGYTF | TGTGCCAGCAGTTATCTAGGCGCGGACGGAAACTATGGCTACACCTTC
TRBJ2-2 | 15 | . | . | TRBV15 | CATSRDFVNTGELFF | TGTGCCACCAGCAGAGATTTCGTGAACACCGGGGAGCTGTTTTTT
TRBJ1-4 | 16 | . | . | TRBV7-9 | CASSLGGYSFNEKLFF | TGTGCCAGCAGCTTAGGCGGGTACAGCTTTAATGAAAAACTGTTTTTT
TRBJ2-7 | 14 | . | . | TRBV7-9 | CASSLQGRWDEQYF | TGTGCCAGCAGCTTACAGGGTCGTTGGGACGAGCAGTACTTC
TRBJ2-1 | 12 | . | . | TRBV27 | CASSPRYNEQFF | TGTGCCAGCAGTCCCAGGTACAATGAGCAGTTCTTC
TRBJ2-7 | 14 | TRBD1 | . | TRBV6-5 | CASSGGQGGYEQYF | TGTGCCAGCAGTGGGGGACAGGGAGGCTACGAGCAGTACTTC
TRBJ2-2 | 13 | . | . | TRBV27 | CASSYGGTGELFF | TGTGCCAGCAGTTATGGGGGAACCGGGGAGCTGTTTTTT
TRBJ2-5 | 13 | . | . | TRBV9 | CASARGGYETQYF | TGTGCCAGCGCGCGGGGAGGATATGAGACCCAGTACTTC
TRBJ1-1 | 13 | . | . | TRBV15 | CATSRDYLTEAFF | TGTGCCACCAGCAGAGATTACCTCACTGAAGCTTTCTTT
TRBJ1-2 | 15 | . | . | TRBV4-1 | CASSQVRDTNYGYTF | TGCGCCAGCAGCCAAGTACGCGATACTAACTATGGCTACACCTTC
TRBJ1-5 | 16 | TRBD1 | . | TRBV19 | CASSSPQGAGNQPQHF | TGTGCCAGTAGTTCTCCCCAGGGGGCGGGCAATCAGCCCCAGCATTTT
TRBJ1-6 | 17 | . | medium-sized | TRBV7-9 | CASSLRGRFRKNSPLHF | TGTGCCAGCAGCTTAAGGGGCCGATTTCGAAAAAATTCACCCCTCCACTTT
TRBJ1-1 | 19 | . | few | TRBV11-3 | CASSSTHPWVLKSGAEAFF | TGTGCCAGCAGCTCCACACACCCTTGGGTGCTGAAGAGTGGAGCTGAAGCTTTCTTT
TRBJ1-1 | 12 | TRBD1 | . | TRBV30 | CAWSYRGSQAFF | TGTGCCTGGAGTTACAGGGGATCTCAAGCTTTCTTT